This T cell receptor (beta chain) was recovered during a study of T-cell memory formation after mild COVID-19. To note about this clonotype: Relative to the germline gene, one junction end is altered; a read error may explain this.

The CDR3 has 12 residues. In germline, CDR1 is MNHEY, CDR2 SMNVEV (reference sequence). TCRdb independently ran MiXCR on the 5' RACE reads; one entry per CDR3 protein. The data show a few hundred thousand distinct CDR3 sequences, under 25% seen once. The chain uses TRBV27 and TRBJ2-7, with 7 bases aligning to TRBD1. Sequences were obtained from PBMCs or a T cell subset sorted from them (not recorded which). The clonotype comes from an adult woman who had mild COVID-19 (a few samples of this study predate the infection). Cell type and time point are not known. The CDR3 DNA sequence: TGTGCCAGCAGTATATCAGGGGGCGAGCAGTACTTC. Translation: CASSISGGEQYF.